The 3 T cell receptor beta chains listed next were all sequenced from one sample in a study of identical twins. TCRdb ran MiXCR on the 5' RACE reads and lists one entry per CDR3 protein. The sample includes 600,000 to 700,000 distinct CDR3 sequences, around 20% of them seen just once. These data were also reused for a study on T cells expressing NK-cell markers.

Sequencing input: PBMCs. The receptors here all came from a woman aged 18-30 years in good health.

This chain links TRBV5-1 with TRBJ2-7; D tentatively fits TRBD1 or TRBD2 (5 bases each). Germline values: CDR1 SGHRS, CDR2 YFSETQ. The CDR3 has 13 residues. Between the trimmed V and J ends, which lost 4 bases and 3 bases, there was a span of 11 bases. The CDR3 sequence: CASSDGAIYEQYF. The CDR3, as DNA: TGCGCCAGCAGCGACGGGGCGATCTACGAGCAGTACTTC.

The chain uses TRBV9 and TRBJ2-1; 13 bases agree with TRBD2. The CDR3 contains 15 residues. V shed 0 bases and J 10 bases; nucleotides not matched to a gene: 4. Germline assignment: CDR1 SGDLS and CDR2 YYNGEE. CDR3 DNA: TGTGCCAGCAGCGTAGATATGGGACTAGCGGGGGAGCAGTTCTTC. It encodes CASSVDMGLAGEQFF.

V is TRBV6-5 and J is TRBJ2-2, with 12 bases aligning to TRBD2. Germline CDR1 is MNHEY and CDR2 is SVGAGI. The CDR3 runs 15 residues. Trimming at V came to 4 bases and at J to 7 bases, leaving 4 bases not matched to a gene. CDR3 DNA sequence: TGTGCCAGCAGTTCACTAGCGGGGGGAAGCGGGGAGCTGTTTTTT. Protein sequence: CASSSLAGGSGELFF.